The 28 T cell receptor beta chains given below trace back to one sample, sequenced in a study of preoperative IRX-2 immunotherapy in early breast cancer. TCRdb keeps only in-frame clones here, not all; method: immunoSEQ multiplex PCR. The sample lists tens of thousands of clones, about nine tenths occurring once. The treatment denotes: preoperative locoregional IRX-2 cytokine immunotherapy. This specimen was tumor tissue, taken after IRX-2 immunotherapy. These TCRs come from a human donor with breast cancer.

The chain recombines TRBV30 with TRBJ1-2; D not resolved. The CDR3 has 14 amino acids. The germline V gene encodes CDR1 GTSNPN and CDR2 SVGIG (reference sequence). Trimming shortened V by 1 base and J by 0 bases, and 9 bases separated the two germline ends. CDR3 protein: CAWSEVVTNYGYTF. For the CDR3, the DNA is TGTGCCTGGAGTGAGGTAGTAACTAACTATGGCTACACCTTC.

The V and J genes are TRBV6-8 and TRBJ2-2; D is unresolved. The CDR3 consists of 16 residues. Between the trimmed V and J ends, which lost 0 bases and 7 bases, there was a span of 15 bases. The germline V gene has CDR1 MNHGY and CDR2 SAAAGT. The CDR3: CASSYSLVSARGELFF. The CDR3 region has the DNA TGTGCCAGCAGTTACTCCCTAGTGTCCGCGCGCGGGGAGCTGTTTTTT.

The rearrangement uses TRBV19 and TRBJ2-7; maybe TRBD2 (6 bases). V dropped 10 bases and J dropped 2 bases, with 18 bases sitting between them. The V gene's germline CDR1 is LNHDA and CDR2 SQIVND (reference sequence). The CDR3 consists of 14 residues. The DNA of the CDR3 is TGTGCCACCTCCAGGAGCGGGCGTCCCTACGAGCAGTACTTC. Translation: CATSRSGRPYEQYF. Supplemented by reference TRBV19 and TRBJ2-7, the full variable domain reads DGGITQSPKYLFRKEGQNVTLSCEQNLNHDAMYWYRQDPGQGLRLIYYSQIVNDFQKGDIAEGYSVSREKKESFPLTVTSAQKNPTAFYLCATSRSGRPYEQYFGPGTRLTVT.

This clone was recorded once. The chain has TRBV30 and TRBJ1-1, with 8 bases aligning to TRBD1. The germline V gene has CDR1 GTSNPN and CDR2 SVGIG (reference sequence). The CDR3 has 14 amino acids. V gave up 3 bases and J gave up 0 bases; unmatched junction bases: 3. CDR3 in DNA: TGTGCCTGGAGAGCGGGACAGGTGAACACTGAAGCTTTCTTT. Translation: CAWRAGQVNTEAFF.

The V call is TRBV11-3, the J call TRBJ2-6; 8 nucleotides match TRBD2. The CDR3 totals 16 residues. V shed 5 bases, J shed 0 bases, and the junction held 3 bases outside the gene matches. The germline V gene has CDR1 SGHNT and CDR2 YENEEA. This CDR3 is CASSPGGLSGANVLTF. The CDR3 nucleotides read TGTGCCAGCAGCCCGGGGGGGCTCTCTGGGGCCAACGTCCTGACTTTC.

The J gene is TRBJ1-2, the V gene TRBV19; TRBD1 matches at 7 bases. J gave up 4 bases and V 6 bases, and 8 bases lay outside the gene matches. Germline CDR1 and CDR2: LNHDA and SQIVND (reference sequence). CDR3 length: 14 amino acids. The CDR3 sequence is CASSSGGQIYGYTF. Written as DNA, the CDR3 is TGTGCCAGTAGCTCAGGGGGACAGATCTATGGCTACACCTTC.

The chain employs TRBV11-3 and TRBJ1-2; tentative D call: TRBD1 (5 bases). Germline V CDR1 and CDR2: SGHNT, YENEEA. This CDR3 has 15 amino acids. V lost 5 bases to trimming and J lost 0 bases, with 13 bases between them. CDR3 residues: CASSRRQLANYGYTF. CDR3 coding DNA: TGTGCCAGCAGCCGCCGACAGCTAGCTAACTATGGCTACACCTTC. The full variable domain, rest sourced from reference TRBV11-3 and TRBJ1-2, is EAGVVQSPRYKIIEKKQPVAFWCNPISGHNTLYWYLQNLGQGPELLIRYENEEAVDDSQLPKDRFSAERLKGVDSTLKIQPAELGDSAVYLCASSRRQLANYGYTFGSGTRLTVV.

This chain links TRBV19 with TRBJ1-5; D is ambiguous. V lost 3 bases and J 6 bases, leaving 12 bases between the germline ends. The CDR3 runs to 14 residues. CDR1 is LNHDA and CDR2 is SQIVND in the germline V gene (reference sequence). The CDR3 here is CASSIEAPGQPQHF. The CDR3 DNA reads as TGTGCCAGTAGTATCGAGGCTCCGGGTCAGCCCCAGCATTTT. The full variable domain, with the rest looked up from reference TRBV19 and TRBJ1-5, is DGGITQSPKYLFRKEGQNVTLSCEQNLNHDAMYWYRQDPGQGLRLIYYSQIVNDFQKGDIAEGYSVSREKKESFPLTVTSAQKNPTAFYLCASSIEAPGQPQHFGDGTRLSIL.

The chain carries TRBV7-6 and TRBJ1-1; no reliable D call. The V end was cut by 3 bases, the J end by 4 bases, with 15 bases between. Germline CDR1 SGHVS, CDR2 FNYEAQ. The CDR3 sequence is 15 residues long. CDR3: CASSLDRGIGTEAFF. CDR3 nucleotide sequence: TGTGCCAGCAGCTTGGACCGAGGAATCGGCACTGAAGCTTTCTTT.

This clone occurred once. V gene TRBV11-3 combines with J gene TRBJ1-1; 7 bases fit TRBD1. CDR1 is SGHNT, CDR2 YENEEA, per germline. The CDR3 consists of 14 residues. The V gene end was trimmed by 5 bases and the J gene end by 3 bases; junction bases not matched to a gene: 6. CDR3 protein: CASSPDRRDTEAFF. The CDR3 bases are TGTGCCAGCAGCCCGGACAGGAGGGACACTGAAGCTTTCTTT.

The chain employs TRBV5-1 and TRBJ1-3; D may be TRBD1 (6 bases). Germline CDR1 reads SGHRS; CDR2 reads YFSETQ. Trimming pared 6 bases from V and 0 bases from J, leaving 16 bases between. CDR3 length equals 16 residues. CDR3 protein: CASTWTALNSGNTIYF. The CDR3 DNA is TGCGCCAGCACCTGGACAGCGTTAAACTCTGGAAACACCATATATTTT.

CDR3 sequence (DNA): TGTGCCAGCAGTTACTCGGGGGTTGGCTACACCTTC. Translating gives CASSYSGVGYTF. The V gene is TRBV6-8, the J gene TRBJ1-2, with D possibly matching TRBD1 (5 bases). CDR1 and CDR2 from the germline V gene are MNHGY and SAAAGT. The CDR3 runs to 12 residues. The V end lost 0 bases, the J end lost 7 bases, and 6 bases lay between the germline ends.

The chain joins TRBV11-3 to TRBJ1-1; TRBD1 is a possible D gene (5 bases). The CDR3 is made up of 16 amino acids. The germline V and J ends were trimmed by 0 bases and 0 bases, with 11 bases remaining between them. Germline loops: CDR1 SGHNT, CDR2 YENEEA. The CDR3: CASSLEVPGLNTEAFF. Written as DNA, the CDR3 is TGTGCCAGCAGCTTAGAAGTGCCAGGGCTGAACACTGAAGCTTTCTTT.

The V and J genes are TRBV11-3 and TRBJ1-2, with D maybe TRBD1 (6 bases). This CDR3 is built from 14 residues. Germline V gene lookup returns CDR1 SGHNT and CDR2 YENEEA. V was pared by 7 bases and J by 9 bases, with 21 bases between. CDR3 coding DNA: TGTGCCAGCACCACTTCTTGGGGGGCGCTTAGCTACACCTTC. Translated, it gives CASTTSWGALSYTF.

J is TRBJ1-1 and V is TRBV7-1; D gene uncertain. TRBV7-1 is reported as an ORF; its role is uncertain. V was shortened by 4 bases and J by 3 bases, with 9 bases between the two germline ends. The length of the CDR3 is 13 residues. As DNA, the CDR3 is TGTGCCAGCAGCTTAAGGTCCCACACTGAAGCTTTCTTT. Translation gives CASSLRSHTEAFF.

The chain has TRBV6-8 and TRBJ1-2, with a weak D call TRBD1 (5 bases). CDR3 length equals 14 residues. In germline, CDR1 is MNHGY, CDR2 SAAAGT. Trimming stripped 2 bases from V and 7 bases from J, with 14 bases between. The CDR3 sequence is CASSYGAGTGGYTF. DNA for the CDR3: TGTGCCAGCAGTTACGGTGCCGGGACCGGTGGCTACACCTTC.

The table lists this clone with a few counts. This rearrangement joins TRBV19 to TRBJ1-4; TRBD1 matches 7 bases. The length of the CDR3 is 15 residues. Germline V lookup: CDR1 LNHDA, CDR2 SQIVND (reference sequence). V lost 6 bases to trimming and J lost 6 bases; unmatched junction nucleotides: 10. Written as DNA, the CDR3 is TGTGCCAGTAGGACCTTACAGGGGATTCATGAAAAACTGTTTTTT. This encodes CASRTLQGIHEKLFF.

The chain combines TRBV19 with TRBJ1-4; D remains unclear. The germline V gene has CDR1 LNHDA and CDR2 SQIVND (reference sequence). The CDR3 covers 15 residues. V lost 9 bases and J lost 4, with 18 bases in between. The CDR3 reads CASQLHRRDNEKLFF. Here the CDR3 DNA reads TGTGCCAGCCAGCTACATCGTAGGGATAATGAAAAACTGTTTTTT.

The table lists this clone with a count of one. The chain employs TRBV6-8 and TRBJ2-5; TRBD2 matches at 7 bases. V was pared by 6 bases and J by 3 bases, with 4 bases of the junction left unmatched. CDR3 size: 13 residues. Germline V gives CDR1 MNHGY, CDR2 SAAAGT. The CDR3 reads CASSWRGKETQYF. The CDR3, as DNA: TGTGCCAGCAGCTGGCGGGGGAAAGAGACCCAGTACTTC.

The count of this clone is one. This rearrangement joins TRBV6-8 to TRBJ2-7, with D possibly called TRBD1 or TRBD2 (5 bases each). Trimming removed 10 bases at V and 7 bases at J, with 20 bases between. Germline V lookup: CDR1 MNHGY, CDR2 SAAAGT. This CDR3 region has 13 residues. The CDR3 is CAIGGSPGGEQYF. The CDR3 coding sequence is TGTGCCATCGGCGGGTCCCCTGGGGGAGAGCAGTACTTC.

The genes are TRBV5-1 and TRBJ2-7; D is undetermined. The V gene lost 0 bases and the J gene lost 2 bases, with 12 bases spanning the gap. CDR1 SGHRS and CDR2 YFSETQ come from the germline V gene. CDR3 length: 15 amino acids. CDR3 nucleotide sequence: TGCGCCAGCAGCTTGGTTGGTAACCCTCCCTACGAGCAGTACTTC. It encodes CASSLVGNPPYEQYF.

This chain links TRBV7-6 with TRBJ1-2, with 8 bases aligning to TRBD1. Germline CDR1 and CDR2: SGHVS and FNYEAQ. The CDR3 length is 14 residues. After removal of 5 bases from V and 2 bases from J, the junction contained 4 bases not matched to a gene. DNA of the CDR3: TGTGCCAGCAGCGTCGGACAGGGCAACTATGGCTACACCTTC. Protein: CASSVGQGNYGYTF.

The CDR3 loop reads CASSYARGGYEQYV. As DNA, the CDR3 is TGTGCCAGCAGTTACGCCAGGGGGGGCTATGAGCAGTACGTC. The genes are TRBV6-8 and TRBJ2-7, with D perhaps assigned TRBD1 or TRBD2 (7 bases each). From germline, CDR1 is MNHGY and CDR2 SAAAGT. The ends were cut back, 2 bases at V and 7 bases at J, with 15 bases in the middle. The CDR3 length is 14 residues.

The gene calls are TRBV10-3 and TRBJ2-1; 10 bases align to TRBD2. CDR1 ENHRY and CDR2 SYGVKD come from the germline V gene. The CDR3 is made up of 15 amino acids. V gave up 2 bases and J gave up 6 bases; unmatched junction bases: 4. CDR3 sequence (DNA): TGTGCCATCAGTGAGGCGGCTAGCGGGGGCAATGAGCAGTTCTTC. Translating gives CAISEAASGGNEQFF.

CDR3 nucleotides: TGTGCCAGCAATAGGGGGACTAGCGGGAGAGGCGAGCAGTACTTC. It specifies CASNRGTSGRGEQYF. This chain links TRBV6-8 with TRBJ2-7, with 14 bases lining up with TRBD2. Germline CDR1 is MNHGY and CDR2 is SAAAGT. J gave up 6 bases and V 7 bases, and 8 bases lay outside the gene matches. The CDR3 loop spans 15 amino acids.

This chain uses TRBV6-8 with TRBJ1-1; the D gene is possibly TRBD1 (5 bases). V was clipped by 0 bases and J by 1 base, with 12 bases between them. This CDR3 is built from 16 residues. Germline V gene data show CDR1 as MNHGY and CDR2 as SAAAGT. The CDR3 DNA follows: TGTGCCAGCAGTTACTCTTCCCAGGGATGGAACACTGAAGCTTTCTTT. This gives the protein CASSYSSQGWNTEAFF.

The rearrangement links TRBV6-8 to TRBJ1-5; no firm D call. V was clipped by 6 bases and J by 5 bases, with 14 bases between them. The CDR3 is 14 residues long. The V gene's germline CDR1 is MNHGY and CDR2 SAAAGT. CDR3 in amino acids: CASSPPESYQPQHF. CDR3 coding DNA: TGTGCCAGCAGCCCTCCAGAGTCCTATCAGCCCCAGCATTTT.

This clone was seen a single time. The CDR3: CASSNRPGQLNTEAFF. The CDR3 nucleotides read TGTGCCAGCAGCAACCGACCGGGACAGTTGAACACTGAAGCTTTCTTT. The J gene is TRBJ1-1, the V gene TRBV6-8; TRBD1 matches 7 bases. The CDR3 consists of 16 residues. The V gene end was trimmed by 6 bases and the J gene end by 0 bases; junction bases not matched to a gene: 10. The V gene's germline CDR1 is MNHGY and CDR2 SAAAGT.